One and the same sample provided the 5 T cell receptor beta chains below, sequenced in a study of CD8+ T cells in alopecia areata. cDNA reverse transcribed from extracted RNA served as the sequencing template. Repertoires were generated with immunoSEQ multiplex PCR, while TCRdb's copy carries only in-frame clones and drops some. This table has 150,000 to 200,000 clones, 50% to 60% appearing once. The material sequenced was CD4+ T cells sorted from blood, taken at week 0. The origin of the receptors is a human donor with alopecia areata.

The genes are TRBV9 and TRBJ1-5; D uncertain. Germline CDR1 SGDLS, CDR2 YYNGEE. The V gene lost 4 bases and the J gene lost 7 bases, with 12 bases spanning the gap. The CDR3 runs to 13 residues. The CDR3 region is CASSTGVRQPQHF. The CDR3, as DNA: TGTGCCAGCAGCACCGGGGTGCGGCAGCCCCAGCATTTT.

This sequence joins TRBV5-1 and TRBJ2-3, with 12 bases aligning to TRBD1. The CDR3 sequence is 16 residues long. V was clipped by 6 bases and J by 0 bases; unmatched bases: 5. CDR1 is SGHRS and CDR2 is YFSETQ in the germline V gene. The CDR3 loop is CASKPGQGASTDTQYF. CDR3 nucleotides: TGCGCCAGCAAACCGGGACAGGGGGCAAGCACAGATACGCAGTATTTT.

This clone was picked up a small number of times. The CDR3 spells CSVGAGQEVQYF. CDR3 DNA sequence: TGCAGCGTTGGGGCCGGACAGGAAGTTCAGTACTTC. The chain has TRBV29-1 and TRBJ2-7; 7 positions match TRBD1. CDR1 and CDR2 (germline): SQVTM, ANQGSEA. V dropped 4 bases and J dropped 10; count of bases not matched to a gene: 10. CDR3 size: 12 residues.

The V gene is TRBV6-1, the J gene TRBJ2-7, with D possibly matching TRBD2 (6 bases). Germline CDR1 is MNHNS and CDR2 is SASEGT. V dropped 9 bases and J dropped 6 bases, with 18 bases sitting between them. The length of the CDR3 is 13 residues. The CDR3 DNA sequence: TGTGCCAGGAGGGGCCACCCCGGGGGCGAGCAGTACTTC. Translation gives CARRGHPGGEQYF.

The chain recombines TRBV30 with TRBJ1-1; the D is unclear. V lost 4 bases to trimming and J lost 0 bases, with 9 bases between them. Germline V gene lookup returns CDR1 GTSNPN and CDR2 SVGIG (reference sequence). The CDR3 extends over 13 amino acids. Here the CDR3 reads CAWTREVNTEAFF. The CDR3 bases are TGTGCCTGGACGAGGGAGGTGAACACTGAAGCTTTCTTT. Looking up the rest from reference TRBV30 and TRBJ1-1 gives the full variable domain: SQTIHQWPATLVQPVGSPLSLECTVEGTSNPNLYWYRQAAGRGLQLLFYSVGIGQISSEVPQNLSASRPQDRQFILSSKKLLLSDSGFYLCAWTREVNTEAFFGQGTRLTVV.